This T cell receptor (beta chain) was sequenced during a study of cytomegalovirus exposure and HLA in healthy donors. Study-wide findings and caveats: Later genetic work tied a missense DCLRE1C variant to beta-chain V and J trimming.

PCR employed 60 Vbeta and 13 Jbeta primers. Profiling relied on immunoSEQ multiplex PCR, and the TCRdb table lists in-frame clones only, not all of them. This repertoire shows approximately 140,000 clones, approximately 70% found once; its top ten account for 1.5% to 2%. Germline V CDR1 and CDR2: SGHAT, FQNNGV. Trimming took off 1 base at V and 8 bases at J, with 17 bases between the two ends. The CDR3 is made up of 15 amino acids. This clone occurred a few times. The antigen is not known. Input material: PBMCs. The rearrangement uses TRBV11-2 and TRBJ1-1; D gene uncertain. The sequence came from a woman younger than 35 in good health and CMV-seronegative. The CDR3 spells CASSLGGPGGREAFF. CDR3 nucleotides: TGTGCCAGCAGCTTAGGAGGGCCGGGCGGGAGAGAAGCTTTCTTT.